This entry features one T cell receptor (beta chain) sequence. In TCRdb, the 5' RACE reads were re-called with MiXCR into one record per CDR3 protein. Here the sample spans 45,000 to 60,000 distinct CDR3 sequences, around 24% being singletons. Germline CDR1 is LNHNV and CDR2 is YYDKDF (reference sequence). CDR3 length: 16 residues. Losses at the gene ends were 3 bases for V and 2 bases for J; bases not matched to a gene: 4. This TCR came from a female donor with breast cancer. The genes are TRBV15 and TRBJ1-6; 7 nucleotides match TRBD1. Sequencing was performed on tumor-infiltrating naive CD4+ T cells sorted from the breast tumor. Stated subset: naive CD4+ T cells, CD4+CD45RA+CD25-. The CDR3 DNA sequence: TGTGCCACCAGCAGGGACGACAGGGCCTATAATTCACCCCTCCACTTT. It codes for CATSRDDRAYNSPLHF.